Listed below are T cell receptor beta chains from one sample, sequenced in a study of relationships among human T cell subsets. TCRdb re-analysed the multiplex PCR reads in MiXCR, keeping a single row per CDR3 protein. Counted here are some 14,000 distinct CDR3 sequences, 60% occurring once; the ten biggest clones make up approximately 2%. Sequencing was performed on Tregs sorted from blood. All receptors derive from a man aged 35-49 years in good health. The CDR3 runs from the conserved cysteine through the conserved F or W. Fields, in order: J gene, clone size, V gene, D gene, CDR3 DNA, CDR3 protein. D genes are given only for firm matches. Clone size appears in some rows only: once, few, many, or a class for an expanded clone.

j_gene: TRBJ2-3; abundance: .; v_gene: TRBV5-4; d_gene: TRBD1; CDR3nt: TGTGCCAGCAGCCCTCGGGACAGCTTTAGCACAGATACGCAGTATTTT; CDR3aa: CASSPRDSFSTDTQYF
j_gene: TRBJ2-7; abundance: .; v_gene: TRBV11-2; d_gene: TRBD1; CDR3nt: TGTGCCAGCAGCGGGGACAGCCCCTACGAGCAGTACTTC; CDR3aa: CASSGDSPYEQYF
j_gene: TRBJ2-1; abundance: .; v_gene: TRBV7-3; d_gene: .; CDR3nt: TGTGCCAGCAGCGACGGACAGCCCTACAATGAGCAGTTCTTC; CDR3aa: CASSDGQPYNEQFF
j_gene: TRBJ2-1; abundance: .; v_gene: TRBV28; d_gene: .; CDR3nt: TGTGCCAGCAGTTCCCCGGCCGTGGGGCAGTTCTTC; CDR3aa: CASSSPAVGQFF
j_gene: TRBJ2-1; abundance: few; v_gene: TRBV6-6; d_gene: TRBD2; CDR3nt: TGTGCCAGCAGTTTACTAGCGGGAGGGCCCCATGAGCAGTTCTTC; CDR3aa: CASSLLAGGPHEQFF
j_gene: TRBJ2-1; abundance: .; v_gene: TRBV29-1; d_gene: .; CDR3nt: TGCAGCGTTAACCACAATGAGCAGTTCTTC; CDR3aa: CSVNHNEQFF
j_gene: TRBJ2-3; abundance: .; v_gene: TRBV4-2; d_gene: .; CDR3nt: TGTGCCAGCAGCCAAGATTTGGGCCCAGGAGGGGGAGGCACAGATACGCAGTATTTT; CDR3aa: CASSQDLGPGGGGTDTQYF
j_gene: TRBJ1-3; abundance: .; v_gene: TRBV11-2; d_gene: .; CDR3nt: TGTGCCAGCAGCCACTACGGGAAAACTGGAAACACCATATATTTT; CDR3aa: CASSHYGKTGNTIYF
j_gene: TRBJ1-3; abundance: .; v_gene: TRBV4-1; d_gene: .; CDR3nt: TGCGCCAGCAGCCAAGACGCCCAACCCACCATATATTTT; CDR3aa: CASSQDAQPTIYF
j_gene: TRBJ1-2; abundance: medium-sized; v_gene: TRBV6-4; d_gene: .; CDR3nt: TGTGCCAGCAGTGACAGGTCCTATGGCTACACCTTC; CDR3aa: CASSDRSYGYTF
j_gene: TRBJ2-7; abundance: .; v_gene: TRBV11-1; d_gene: .; CDR3nt: TGTGCCAGCAGCTTACAGGACGGGGCCTACGAGCAGTACTTC; CDR3aa: CASSLQDGAYEQYF
j_gene: TRBJ2-5; abundance: .; v_gene: TRBV5-1; d_gene: .; CDR3nt: TGCGCCAGCAGCTTGGGCGGGTTCCAAGAGACCCAGTACTTC; CDR3aa: CASSLGGFQETQYF
j_gene: TRBJ2-1; abundance: few; v_gene: TRBV20-1; d_gene: TRBD2; CDR3nt: TGCAGTGCTATGGTAGCGGGGGGATACAATGAGCAGTTCTTC; CDR3aa: CSAMVAGGYNEQFF
j_gene: TRBJ2-5; abundance: .; v_gene: TRBV6-1; d_gene: .; CDR3nt: TGTGCCACCGGGCGGGATATTAGCGCCCAAGAGACCCAGTACTTC; CDR3aa: CATGRDISAQETQYF
j_gene: TRBJ1-1; abundance: .; v_gene: TRBV11-2; d_gene: .; CDR3nt: TGTGCCAGCAGCACTCAGACGAACACTGAAGCTTTCTTT; CDR3aa: CASSTQTNTEAFF
j_gene: TRBJ2-3; abundance: .; v_gene: TRBV11-2; d_gene: .; CDR3nt: TGTGCCAGCAGCTTTGGACGGAGGGCCACAGATACGCAGTATTTT; CDR3aa: CASSFGRRATDTQYF
j_gene: TRBJ2-3; abundance: .; v_gene: TRBV5-6; d_gene: TRBD1; CDR3nt: TGTGCCGGCAGCTGGGACAGGGGGAGAGATACGCAGTATTTT; CDR3aa: CAGSWDRGRDTQYF
j_gene: TRBJ1-1; abundance: few; v_gene: TRBV7-9; d_gene: .; CDR3nt: TGTGCCAGCAGCTTTGGCGGCATGAACACTGAAGCTTTCTTT; CDR3aa: CASSFGGMNTEAFF
j_gene: TRBJ2-7; abundance: .; v_gene: TRBV29-1; d_gene: TRBD1; CDR3nt: TGCAGCGTTGTCCTACAGGGGTCCGAGCAGTACTTC; CDR3aa: CSVVLQGSEQYF
j_gene: TRBJ2-1; abundance: .; v_gene: TRBV20-1; d_gene: .; CDR3nt: TGCAGTGAAGAATTGGTGGGAGGACGGGATGAGCAGTTCTTC; CDR3aa: CSEELVGGRDEQFF
j_gene: TRBJ2-2; abundance: .; v_gene: TRBV5-1; d_gene: TRBD2; CDR3nt: TGCGCCAGCAGCCAAGGACTAGACAGCACCGGGGAGCTGTTTTTT; CDR3aa: CASSQGLDSTGELFF
j_gene: TRBJ2-1; abundance: few; v_gene: TRBV28; d_gene: TRBD1; CDR3nt: TGTGCCAGCAAAATGGACTGGACAGGGGGCAATGAGCAGTTCTTC; CDR3aa: CASKMDWTGGNEQFF
j_gene: TRBJ2-3; abundance: once; v_gene: TRBV12-3/TRBV12-4; d_gene: TRBD1; CDR3nt: TGTGCCAGCAGTTTCGGACAGGGGCTAAGCACAGATACGCAGTATTTT; CDR3aa: CASSFGQGLSTDTQYF
j_gene: TRBJ1-1; abundance: few; v_gene: TRBV10-2; d_gene: .; CDR3nt: TGCGCCAGCAGTTCGGCCGAGAACACTGAAGCTTTCTTT; CDR3aa: CASSSAENTEAFF
j_gene: TRBJ2-7; abundance: once; v_gene: TRBV29-1; d_gene: .; CDR3nt: TGCAGCGTTGGGGACCTACGCTCCTACGAGCAGTACTTC; CDR3aa: CSVGDLRSYEQYF
j_gene: TRBJ2-1; abundance: .; v_gene: TRBV1; d_gene: .; CDR3nt: TGCACCAGCAGCCAAGATGGTCTAGCGGGAGTGGGGTCGCAAAAGTTGGAGGAAAAGTTCTTC; CDR3aa: CTSSQDGLAGVGSQKLEEKFF
j_gene: TRBJ2-5; abundance: few; v_gene: TRBV20-1; d_gene: .; CDR3nt: TGCAGTGCCCCCGAAGGATCGGAGACCCAGTACTTC; CDR3aa: CSAPEGSETQYF
j_gene: TRBJ1-2; abundance: .; v_gene: TRBV7-9; d_gene: .; CDR3nt: TGTGCCAGCACCGACGACCGGCGGGAGGGTGGCTACACCTTC; CDR3aa: CASTDDRREGGYTF